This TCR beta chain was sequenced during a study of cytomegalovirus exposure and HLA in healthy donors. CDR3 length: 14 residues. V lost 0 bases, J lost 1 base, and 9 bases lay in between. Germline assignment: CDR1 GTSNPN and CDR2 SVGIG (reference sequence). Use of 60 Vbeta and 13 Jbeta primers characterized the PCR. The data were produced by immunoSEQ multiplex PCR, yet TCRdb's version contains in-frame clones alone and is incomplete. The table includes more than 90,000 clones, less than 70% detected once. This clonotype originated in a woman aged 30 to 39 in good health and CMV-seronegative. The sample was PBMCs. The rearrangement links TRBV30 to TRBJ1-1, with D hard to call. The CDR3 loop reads CAWSVPPRNTEAFF. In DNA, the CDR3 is TGTGCCTGGAGTGTACCCCCCAGGAACACTGAAGCTTTCTTT.